Listed below are T cell receptor beta chains from one sample, sequenced in a study of OX40 agonist ivuxolimab in advanced cancers. Assay used: immunoSEQ multiplex PCR; TCRdb lists only in-frame clones, some missing. The sample contains more than 80,000 clones, more than 80% of which appear only once. Sequences were derived from CD4+ or CD8+ T cells sorted from blood, sampled in a trial of the OX40 agonist ivuxolimab. The receptors derive from an adult with an advanced solid tumor such as melanoma, head and neck, liver or kidney cancer. Each CDR3 is given with its conserved first and last residue. D genes are given only for firm matches. Some rows have no size entry. The others give once, few or many, or a class for an expanded clone.

>-|TRBV18|TRBD2|TRBJ2-5
TGTGCCAGCTCACCTAGCGGGAGGTCCTCGGGAGAGACCCAGTACTTC
CASSPSGRSSGETQYF
>-|TRBV15|-|TRBJ1-3
TGTGCCACCAGCAGGTCCAGGAGTGGGTCAAACACCATATATTTT
CATSRSRSGSNTIYF
>-|TRBV9|-|TRBJ2-1
TGTGCCAGCAGCGTAGTGGGTTGGGGCTACAATGAGCAGTTCTTC
CASSVVGWGYNEQFF
>-|TRBV28|-|TRBJ1-2
TGTGCCAGCAGCGGGGAAGGGATCGATTATGGCTACACCTTC
CASSGEGIDYGYTF
>-|TRBV4-3|-|TRBJ1-3
TGCGCCAGCAGCCAAGGGTCGGCAGGGAGAGGAAACACCATATATTTT
CASSQGSAGRGNTIYF
>-|TRBV18|-|TRBJ2-3
TGTGCCAGCTCACCAGGGGAAGAAGATACGCAGTATTTT
CASSPGEEDTQYF
>-|TRBV27|TRBD1|TRBJ1-6
TGTGCCAGCAGTTTTACTACAGGGGCCCTCCACTTT
CASSFTTGALHF
>-|TRBV30|-|TRBJ2-1
TGTGCCGAAAAAAATCTAGCGAGGCATGAGCAGTTCTTC
CAEKNLARHEQFF
>-|TRBV6-6|TRBD2|TRBJ2-1
TGTGCCAGCAGTTATAGCGGGAGGGCCGTCAATGAGCAGTTCTTC
CASSYSGRAVNEQFF
>-|TRBV11-3|-|TRBJ2-3
TGTGCCAGCAGCCCCCGAAAGGCTTTCACAGATACGCAGTATTTT
CASSPRKAFTDTQYF
>-|TRBV4-3|-|TRBJ2-1
TGCGCCAGCAGCCAAGGAACAGGGAGTGAGCAGTTCTTC
CASSQGTGSEQFF
>-|TRBV9|-|TRBJ1-1
TGTGCCAGCAGCGAGGGACTTACAGGGTTCTCCCCCGAAGCTTTCTTT
CASSEGLTGFSPEAFF
>once|TRBV27|-|TRBJ1-4
TGTGCCAGCAGTTCCCGGGACGCTTCAACTAATGAAAAACTGTTTTTT
CASSSRDASTNEKLFF
>-|TRBV28|TRBD1|TRBJ1-2
TGTGCCAGCAGTCTCACAGGGGGCTATGGCTACACCTTC
CASSLTGGYGYTF
>once|TRBV30|-|TRBJ2-1
TGTGCCTGGAGTTTAGGCGGTGAGCAGTTCTTC
CAWSLGGEQFF
>-|TRBV6-5|TRBD2|TRBJ2-1
TGTGCCAGCAGTTACAGTACTAGCGGGAGCAATGAGCAGTTCTTC
CASSYSTSGSNEQFF
>-|TRBV4-3|TRBD1|TRBJ1-6
TGCGCCAGCAGCCAAGAGGACCTCTGGCAGGGGGATTCACCCCTCCACTTT
CASSQEDLWQGDSPLHF
>-|TRBV11-2|-|TRBJ2-2
TGTGCCAGCTCTCCAGGGGGGGGAAGAGCCGGGGAGCTGTTTTTT
CASSPGGGRAGELFF
>once|TRBV4-2|-|TRBJ1-1
TGTGCCAGCAGCCAAGAGTTCGGGCTTTGGAACACTGAAGCTTTCTTT
CASSQEFGLWNTEAFF
>-|TRBV5-6|-|TRBJ2-6
TGTGCCAGCAGTGAGACACTACAGACCTCTGGGGCCAACGTCCTGACTTTC
CASSETLQTSGANVLTF